Listed here is a single TCR beta chain. Its target antigen remains unknown. Base qualities were left out, and no much larger clone turns up one base away. The data derive from a study of cytomegalovirus exposure and HLA in healthy donors (dated by TCRdb to 2016 to 2017). Broadly, across the study: According to an earlier analysis of 450 to 650 of the donors, about 170 million T cells yielded over 100 million unique TCR beta sequences and 276 Gb of sequence data. A later analysis re-analyzed previously published TCR beta repertoires from 500 to 700 donors and added high-resolution HLA genotyping to study TCR occurrence patterns. Among roughly 400 genotyped donors of the cohort, an average of approximately 250,000 unique TCR beta nucleotide sequences were sequenced per donor, roughly 18% of them non-productive. Donor age, sex, ethnicity and CMV serostatus were compiled together with the repertoire data. In the later analysis, no new phenotypic data were used to find candidate immune exposures; instead, reliance was placed on TCR beta sequences and their occurrence across donors. Class I and class II HLA loci were covered by the typing at four-digit resolution. In a later genetic analysis, genome-wide SNP genotypes for about 55% of the roughly 700 donors were used, and that subset was treated as a discovery cohort. Of the 300 to 450 genotyped donors, over 65% fell in the genetic ancestry cluster associated with self-reported Caucasian donors. To predict cytomegalovirus infection status, the study combined high-throughput TCR immunosequencing, statistical association of individual TCRs with disease status, and machine learning. Around 300 gigabases of sequencing data and 80 million or so unique TCR sequences were included in an early release covering about 700 HLA-typed donors. Every discovery cohort repertoire had been produced on one sequencing platform. Besides the first cohort of some 670 subjects, a separate validation cohort made up of 120 different subjects was used. The number of typed donors differed by locus: about 629-640 for A, B, C, DRB1 and DQB1; 522 for DQA1; approximately 600 for DPA1; and 400 to 480 for DPB1. An earlier analysis of about 620 of the donors applied high-throughput TCR beta sequencing to assess whether each TCR beta V gene segment acted as functional or pseudogenic. The aim of the study was to test whether cataloging public T cell receptors could identify signatures of past pathogen exposure. The study profiled the T cell repertoires of more than 500 subjects by immunosequencing and related them to cytomegalovirus serostatus. A few DR-DQ haplotypes were treated as single units for association and clustering because of strong linkage in the cohort. The study at large found these results: Because the 87-base-pair reads could not distinguish some IMGT-functional V segments, including TRBV6-2 and TRBV6-3, those segments were excluded. In a later genetic analysis, a missense DCLRE1C variant was associated with V-gene and J-gene trimming of TCR beta chains, and the association was replicated in an independent cohort. According to a later analysis, TCR association rates differed among HLA loci, with DRB1 alleles showing the most associated TCRs and HLA-C alleles showing the fewest. Three of the identified cytomegalovirus-associated TCR beta chains were confirmed in vitro to be specific for cytomegalovirus antigens. A further reported finding was that TCR beta sequences accurately predicted the HLA-A and HLA-B alleles for most subjects in the first cohort. In this cohort, only TCR beta chains were sequenced, and detectable features were limited by the absence of alpha or paired-chain data. In a later analysis, most CMV-associated TCR beta chains were found to appear HLA-restricted, with HLA associations seemingly driven largely by CMV exposure. In an earlier analysis of fewer than 700 of the donors, most TCR beta V segments appeared in productive rearrangements about 87% or about 30% of the time, broadly matching IMGT annotations. Strong co-occurrence of HLA alleles, especially DR and DQ, made assigning TCR associations to individual alleles difficult. A later genetic analysis reported fewer N-insertions in productive TCRs among donors in an Asian-associated ancestry cluster than the roughly 690-donor mean. Presence/absence analyses assumed roughly uniform sequencing depth across donors, an assumption that may not hold. Compared with equally common non-associated chains, HLA-associated TCR beta chains in a later analysis were more clonally expanded and had lower generation probabilities. The study gave a list of under 200 TCR beta chains associated with cytomegalovirus. Because counts were too low, 15 to 20 rarely observed V segments, including chromosome 9 orphons, were excluded from the earlier analysis of a few hundred of the donors. A later analysis associated 16,951 TCR beta sequences with specific HLA alleles at a false discovery rate of 0.05. In a later analysis, several top co-occurrence clusters were reported to appear linked to parvovirus B19, influenza, CMV and Epstein-Barr virus. The only immune exposure information available for the cohort was CMV serostatus. Because HLA typing was missing for some donors at each locus, association tests included only the typed subset. Across donors, most TCR sequences were observed very rarely, whereas some public TCRs were present in many individuals. A cluster of highly shared sequence variants was judged likely to represent a technical artifact of the sequencing pipeline. The authors suggested that the approach could potentially be extended to other disease states and immunological phenotypes. Correlated functional status among segregating V segments might be attributable to linkage disequilibrium, but an unknown experimental factor could not be ruled out. Cytomegalovirus status was reported to be diagnosed by the classifier with high specificity and sensitivity in both the original and validation cohorts.

Library generation was performed with the immunoSEQ multiplex PCR assay. For the multiplex PCR, a mixture combining 60 forward primers for TCR Vbeta segments and 13 reverse primers for TCR Jbeta segments was used. Amplification of the CDR3 region of rearranged TCR beta genes was performed with a multiplex PCR assay on genomic DNA. The amplified TCR beta libraries were sequenced on the Illumina HiSeq System as 87-base-pair reads. The original pipeline was this. A later analysis tallied about 77 million unique TCR beta chains across the 600 to 700 repertoires, and approximately 12 million of those chains were shared by two or more donors. A nearest-neighbor algorithm error-corrected the raw reads and collapsed the reads into unique sequences, merging closely related sequences to remove PCR and sequencing errors. CDR3 sequences were aligned to IMGT reference sequences to assign V, D and J gene segments. For a sequence to be retained, at least a six-nucleotide match to both a V gene segment and a J gene segment was required. Rearrangements were called productive when the CDR3 lacked stop codons and stayed in frame with V and J; all others were non-productive. CDR3 was defined according to IMGT convention as the region running from the second conserved V-encoded cysteine to the conserved J-encoded phenylalanine. Sequences without an unambiguous match to a single V gene segment were excluded from the earlier analysis of 500 to 700 of the donors. An earlier analysis of roughly 590 of the donors called V segments functional above 56.7% productive rearrangements and segregating when the between-donor standard deviation exceeded 5%. A statistical classification framework was developed to diagnose cytomegalovirus status using the catalog of TCR beta chain sequences. V and J gene assignment, in a later analysis, came from comparing TCR nucleotide sequences with IMGT/GENE-DB human TR gene sequences. Using the TCRdist pipeline, a later analysis assigned CDR3 sequences along with most-parsimonious VDJ recombination scenarios. In a later analysis, each TCR beta chain was defined by its CDR3 amino acid sequence together with its V-gene family, and reads lacking a unique V-gene family were excluded. As a way to deal with suspected cross-contamination and a sequencing artifact, a later analysis dropped approximately 590 nucleotide sequences that were highly shared and had low generation probability. A later analysis calculated a clonal expansion index for each public chain from normalized within-repertoire ranks of inferred template counts. A later analysis computed generation probabilities with a VDJ recombination model fitted to out-of-frame rearrangements, and checked the results against IGoR. Hypergeometric tests were used in a later analysis to score TCR-TCR, TCR-HLA and TCR-CMV co-occurrence, with a repertoire-size bias correction applied to the TCR pairs. To estimate false discovery rates, a later analysis permuted the HLA or CMV assignments 20 times. In a later analysis, co-occurring TCRs were grouped with DBSCAN, and TCRdist sequence similarity was added when clustering was performed within HLA-allele-positive subsets. Repertoires with fewer than 30,000 or more than 120,000 public chains, plus five repertoires with anomalous nucleotide sharing, were excluded from co-occurrence clustering. As stored in TCRdb, this immuneACCESS dataset retains in-frame rearrangements with V and J assigned. A fraction of the clones does not appear; measured against another copy, unresolved V genes explain less than half of the discrepancy, and the remainder lacks a known reason. V and J calls and clone size come straight from that table; D and trimming were deduced from the DNA. The sample table holds over 85,000 clones, of which approximately 75% were seen once. Of the sample, approximately 3.9% is held by the ten largest clones.

In total, about 650 healthy bone marrow donors made up the cohort. At the time of sampling, all cohort members were nominally healthy, though unrecorded immune exposures were likely present. The donor was CMV seronegative and was included in the group of a few hundred seronegative cohort members. A peripheral blood sample was collected from each donor, and TCR beta sequencing was performed on peripheral blood mononuclear cells. Genomic DNA was extracted from the blood cell samples with the Qiagen DNeasy Blood Extraction Kit. CDR1 SGDLS and CDR2 YYNGEE are derived from the germline V gene. The CDR3 goes from the cysteine to the phenylalanine over 16 residues. The read is trimmed to its CDR3 DNA, 48 bases read in frame from base 1. V trim: 4 bases; J trim: 2 bases; unmatched bases: 10.

The rearrangement joined TRBV9 to TRBJ2-7, and 9 junction bases match TRBD2. Material for sequencing was PBMCs. The receptor's source is a woman aged 40 to 55 in good health and CMV-seronegative. The sequence in DNA is TGTGCCAGCAGCTCCAGAGAGCGGGGGGTCCCCTACGAGCAGTACTTC. This gives the protein CASSSRERGVPYEQYF.